Listed below are T cell receptor beta chains from one sample, sequenced in a study of shared T cell receptors in the human thymus. Libraries were prepared by immunoSEQ multiplex PCR; TCRdb keeps only in-frame clonotypes and omits some of them. Among under 450,000 clones listed, about 95% were seen once. Sequences were obtained from thymocytes. The receptors come from a human donor. Each CDR3 is given with its conserved first and last residue. The D gene is left open where the match is weak. Expanded clones get a size class; other rows say once, few or many, or leave the size out.

CDR3nt: TGTGCCAGCAGGGAGACAGGTAGGGGGAACACTGAAGCTTTCTTT
CDR3aa: CASRETGRGNTEAFF
d_gene: .
abundance: .
j_gene: TRBJ1-1
v_gene: TRBV2

CDR3nt: TGTGCCAGCAGTGACCGTACTACTAGCGGGAGGCTCTCAGATACGCAGTATTTT
CDR3aa: CASSDRTTSGRLSDTQYF
d_gene: TRBD2
abundance: .
j_gene: TRBJ2-3
v_gene: TRBV6-4

CDR3nt: TGCGCCAGCAGCCCCAGCGGAAGGGTGGAGGCAGATACGCAGTATTTT
CDR3aa: CASSPSGRVEADTQYF
d_gene: .
abundance: .
j_gene: TRBJ2-3
v_gene: TRBV4-1

CDR3nt: TGTGCCACCAGCAGACCCCGGGGAACTAGCGGGAGTGGGCGTGAGCAGTTCTTC
CDR3aa: CATSRPRGTSGSGREQFF
d_gene: TRBD2
abundance: .
j_gene: TRBJ2-1
v_gene: TRBV15

CDR3nt: TGTGCCAGCACCGGACGGTGGGGGCCCTACAATGAGCAGTTCTTC
CDR3aa: CASTGRWGPYNEQFF
d_gene: .
abundance: .
j_gene: TRBJ2-1
v_gene: TRBV7-2

CDR3nt: TGTGCCAGCTACTCCGGGCCCCGAGGCAATGAGCAGTTCTTC
CDR3aa: CASYSGPRGNEQFF
d_gene: .
abundance: .
j_gene: TRBJ2-1
v_gene: TRBV28

CDR3nt: TGTGCCAGCAGCCCCAAGGGACAGCGCACAGATACGCAGTATTTT
CDR3aa: CASSPKGQRTDTQYF
d_gene: TRBD1
abundance: .
j_gene: TRBJ2-3
v_gene: TRBV5-4

CDR3nt: TGCGCCAGCAGCCCGGAGCTTAGGCAGGCCCTCGGGGAGACCCAGTACTTC
CDR3aa: CASSPELRQALGETQYF
d_gene: .
abundance: .
j_gene: TRBJ2-5
v_gene: TRBV4-1

CDR3nt: TGTGCCAGCAGTGAAGCGCTATGGCAGATCTATGGCTACACCTTC
CDR3aa: CASSEALWQIYGYTF
d_gene: .
abundance: .
j_gene: TRBJ1-2
v_gene: TRBV2

CDR3nt: TGTGCCAGCAGCCCGGTGGGGACAGGGTATGGCTACACCTTC
CDR3aa: CASSPVGTGYGYTF
d_gene: TRBD1
abundance: .
j_gene: TRBJ1-2
v_gene: TRBV7-9

CDR3nt: TGTGCCAGCAGCTTGGGACAGGGGAGGAATGAGCAGTTCTTC
CDR3aa: CASSLGQGRNEQFF
d_gene: TRBD1
abundance: .
j_gene: TRBJ2-1
v_gene: TRBV5-4

CDR3nt: TGTGCCAGCAGTGAAGGAGGGGGGGGGTATGAAAAACTGTTTTTT
CDR3aa: CASSEGGGGYEKLFF
d_gene: .
abundance: .
j_gene: TRBJ1-4
v_gene: TRBV25-1

CDR3nt: TGTGCCAGCAGCCAAGATCGAAGGTGGGCGTTCTTC
CDR3aa: CASSQDRRWAFF
d_gene: .
abundance: once
j_gene: TRBJ2-1
v_gene: TRBV14

CDR3nt: TGTGCCAGCAGCTTAGGGATAAGGGAGCAGCCCCAGCATTTT
CDR3aa: CASSLGIREQPQHF
d_gene: .
abundance: .
j_gene: TRBJ1-5
v_gene: TRBV5-8

CDR3nt: TGTGCCAGCAGCTACCCAACAGGACCCACGGGGGGATGGGAGCAGTACTTC
CDR3aa: CASSYPTGPTGGWEQYF
d_gene: TRBD2
abundance: .
j_gene: TRBJ2-7
v_gene: TRBV7-8

CDR3nt: TGTGCCAGCAGTCCTTTAGGGCGGATACAAGAGACCCAGTACTTC
CDR3aa: CASSPLGRIQETQYF
d_gene: .
abundance: .
j_gene: TRBJ2-5
v_gene: TRBV28

CDR3nt: TGCGCCAGCAGTGGGGGGGAGGGCCGGCACGAGCAGTACTTC
CDR3aa: CASSGGEGRHEQYF
d_gene: TRBD2
abundance: .
j_gene: TRBJ2-7
v_gene: TRBV10-1

CDR3nt: TGTGCCAGCAGAGACTACAGTGAAAAACTGTTTTTT
CDR3aa: CASRDYSEKLFF
d_gene: .
abundance: once
j_gene: TRBJ1-4
v_gene: TRBV6-6

CDR3nt: TGTGCCAGCAGCCCGCCTCTAGCGGGAGAGGAGCAGTTCTTC
CDR3aa: CASSPPLAGEEQFF
d_gene: TRBD2
abundance: .
j_gene: TRBJ2-1
v_gene: TRBV5-4

CDR3nt: TGTGCCAGCTCACCTTGGGAGGAGGATGGCTACACCTTC
CDR3aa: CASSPWEEDGYTF
d_gene: .
abundance: .
j_gene: TRBJ1-2
v_gene: TRBV18

CDR3nt: TGTGCCTGGAATAGGACTACCATCCCCTACGAGCAGTACTTC
CDR3aa: CAWNRTTIPYEQYF
d_gene: .
abundance: .
j_gene: TRBJ2-7
v_gene: TRBV30

CDR3nt: TGTGCAAGTCGCTTACGGGGACTAGCGCAACTCACCGGGGAGCTGTTTTTT
CDR3aa: CASRLRGLAQLTGELFF
d_gene: .
abundance: .
j_gene: TRBJ2-2
v_gene: TRBV12-2

CDR3nt: TGTGCCAGTAGTATACGAGGACAGGTGGGCTCCTACGAGCAGTACTTC
CDR3aa: CASSIRGQVGSYEQYF
d_gene: TRBD1
abundance: .
j_gene: TRBJ2-7
v_gene: TRBV19